This TCR beta chain was profiled in a study of blood T cell repertoires in COVID-19. About the study: Whether acute or convalescent, the COVID-19 samples came from the United States, Italy and Spain.

Assay: immunoSEQ multiplex PCR; the TCRdb copy retains only in-frame clones and omits some. The top ten clones hold over 15% of a sample with under 130,000 clones, roughly 80% of them seen once. Germline V gives CDR1 LNHDA, CDR2 SQIVND (reference sequence). CDR3 size: 17 residues. V shed 3 bases, J shed 4 bases, and the junction held 11 bases outside the gene matches. This sequence joins TRBV19 and TRBJ1-2; the match to TRBD1 covers 10 bases. This TCR was sampled from a woman older than 75 with acute or convalescent COVID-19. Sequencing was carried out using peripheral blood. The CDR3 sequence is CASSIGGQGGEVYGYTF. In DNA, the CDR3 is TGTGCCAGTAGTATCGGTGGACAGGGGGGAGAAGTCTATGGCTACACCTTC. Full variable domain (remainder filled in from reference TRBV19 and TRBJ1-2): DGGITQSPKYLFRKEGQNVTLSCEQNLNHDAMYWYRQDPGQGLRLIYYSQIVNDFQKGDIAEGYSVSREKKESFPLTVTSAQKNPTAFYLCASSIGGQGGEVYGYTFGSGTRLTVV.